The 26 T cell receptor beta chains below were found in one sample sequenced in a study of CD8 T cells in ankylosing spondylitis. Using its own MiXCR run on the 5' RACE reads, TCRdb lists one record per CDR3 protein. The top ten hold about 3% of the sample, which has approximately 250,000 distinct CDR3 sequences, under 12% seen once. Sequenced: blood, either unsorted or a sorted T cell fraction (not recorded which). The receptors originated from a male donor with ankylosing spondylitis or in good health (not recorded which).

This clonotype has a count of ten or more. The chain has TRBV20-1 and TRBJ2-1; TRBD2 aligns across 12 bases. CDR1 and CDR2 from the germline V gene are DFQATT and SNEGSKA (reference sequence). The CDR3 runs to 15 residues. Trimming at V came to 3 bases and at J to 10 bases, leaving 10 bases not matched to a gene. CDR3 sequence (DNA): TGCAGTGCTAGGGAGGGACTAGCGGGCCGGTGGGAGCAGTTCTTC. This sequence encodes CSAREGLAGRWEQFF.

This clonotype was detected many times. This chain joins TRBV3-1 and TRBJ2-5; D ambiguous. Germline values: CDR1 LGHDT, CDR2 YNNKEL (reference sequence). The CDR3 runs to 12 residues. Trimming took off 5 bases at V and 7 bases at J, with 11 bases between the two ends. This CDR3 is CASSSQGVTQYF. CDR3 in DNA: TGTGCCAGCAGCTCGCAAGGTGTGACCCAGTACTTC.

This clonotype was detected ten times or more. The gene calls are TRBV20-1 and TRBJ1-1; D is possibly TRBD1 (5 bases). The length of the CDR3 is 16 residues. From germline, CDR1 is DFQATT and CDR2 SNEGSKA (reference sequence). Trimming removed 0 bases at V and 2 bases at J, with 16 bases between. CDR3 coding DNA: TGCAGTGCTAGAGATGTAGGGCAGGGCCCTAACACTGAAGCTTTCTTT. As protein: CSARDVGQGPNTEAFF.

This clonotype was detected ten times or more. The rearrangement joins TRBV10-3 to TRBJ2-2; D ambiguous. Germline V gene lookup returns CDR1 ENHRY and CDR2 SYGVKD. The ends were cut back, 2 bases at V and 4 bases at J, with 5 bases in the middle. This CDR3 comprises 13 residues. This CDR3 is CAISEGSTGELFF. CDR3 coding DNA: TGTGCCATCAGTGAGGGAAGCACCGGGGAGCTGTTTTTT.

This clonotype was recorded many times. This chain joins TRBV12-3 or TRBV12-4 and TRBJ2-2; D not resolved. V lost 2 bases and J 5 bases, leaving 6 bases between the germline ends. The CDR3 consists of 13 residues. In DNA form, the CDR3 reads TGTGCCAGCAGTTTACATCAGACCGGGGAGCTGTTTTTT. The encoded protein is CASSLHQTGELFF.

This clonotype was counted at least ten times. The DNA of the CDR3 is TGTGCCAGCAGTGTAACAGGGGCTACCTACGAGCAGTACTTC. Amino acids: CASSVTGATYEQYF. The rearrangement links TRBV25-1 to TRBJ2-7; TRBD1 matches 7 bases. This CDR3 has 14 amino acids. Germline CDR1 reads MGHDK; CDR2 reads SYGVNS. The J segment lost 2 bases and the V segment lost 4 bases, leaving 5 bases of the junction unmatched.

At least ten counts were recorded for this clonotype. The rearrangement uses TRBV20-1 and TRBJ2-1, with D tentatively TRBD2 (6 bases). Trimming removed 6 bases at V and 5 bases at J, with 17 bases between. The CDR3 extends over 14 amino acids. From germline, CDR1 is DFQATT and CDR2 SNEGSKA (reference sequence). In DNA, the CDR3 is TGCAGTGCCCTGTGGGGCGGGATTGACAATGAGCAGTTCTTC. It codes for CSALWGGIDNEQFF.

This clonotype has a count of ten or more. This chain links TRBV25-1 with TRBJ1-1, with 11 bases aligning to TRBD1. J was trimmed by 13 bases and V by 8 bases; bases with no gene match: 12. Germline values: CDR1 MGHDK, CDR2 SYGVNS. This CDR3 region has 13 residues. The CDR3 coding sequence is TGTGCCAGCGGCTTGTGGACAGGGGGCTTTATTTTCTTT. This codes for CASGLWTGGFIFF.

This clonotype was picked up many times. The rearrangement links TRBV7-9 to TRBJ2-1, with TRBD2 identical over 7 bases. J was trimmed by 6 bases and V by 2 bases; bases with no gene match: 4. This CDR3 region has 14 residues. The germline V gene has CDR1 SEHNR and CDR2 FQNEAQ (reference sequence). The DNA for the CDR3 is TGTGCCAGCAGCTTATCGGGGGGAGGCAATGAGCAGTTCTTC. It yields the protein CASSLSGGGNEQFF. Full variable domain (outside the CDR3, taken from reference TRBV7-9 and TRBJ2-1): DTGVSQNPRHKITKRGQNVTFRCDPISEHNRLYWYRQTLGQGPEFLTYFQNEAQLEKSRLLSDRFSAERPKGSFSTLEIQRTEQGDSAMYLCASSLSGGGNEQFFGPGTRLTVL.

In its sample, this clonotype was seen a few times. The chain couples TRBV7-2 to TRBJ2-1; no definite D call. The ends were cut back, 1 base at V and 3 bases at J, with 7 bases in the middle. Germline assignment: CDR1 SGHTA and CDR2 FQGNSA. CDR3 size: 14 residues. CDR3 sequence: CASSLDAGYNEQFF. CDR3 nucleotides: TGTGCCAGCAGCTTAGACGCAGGCTACAATGAGCAGTTCTTC.

The chain combines TRBV5-6 with TRBJ2-2, with TRBD2 identical over 8 bases. The V and J ends lost 4 bases and 2 bases, in that order; junction bases with no gene match: 7. This CDR3 comprises 16 residues. Germline V gene sequence: CDR1 SGHDT, CDR2 YYEEEE. CDR3 in DNA: TGTGCCAGCAGCCCCGGGGGGGGCGTCAACACCGGGGAGCTGTTTTTT. Its translation is CASSPGGGVNTGELFF.

On this clonotype: This may be a read error, as it is one base from a much larger clone. The chain recombines TRBV10-3 with TRBJ1-1, with 7 positions matching TRBD1. The junction had 11 bases not matched to a gene; V was cut back by 4 bases and J by 3 bases. Germline values: CDR1 ENHRY, CDR2 SYGVKD. This CDR3 is 16 amino acids long. The CDR3 sequence: CAISGLTGMAYTEAFF. CDR3 nucleotides: TGTGCCATCAGTGGGTTGACAGGGATGGCCTACACTGAAGCTTTCTTT.

This clonotype was seen ten or more times. The genes are TRBV11-2 and TRBJ2-7; D is uncertain. The CDR3 is 14 amino acids. The ends were cut back, 5 bases at V and 6 bases at J, with 17 bases in the middle. Germline CDR1 SGHAT, CDR2 FQNNGV. The CDR3 DNA sequence: TGTGCCAGCAGCCCCCCCGGATCATTCAGCGAGCAGTACTTC. It encodes CASSPPGSFSEQYF.

The table lists this clonotype with a few counts. The chain joins TRBV12-3 or TRBV12-4 to TRBJ2-7; D is uncertain. This CDR3 has 13 residues. Deletions cut 2 bases from V and 2 bases from J, with 7 bases between. As DNA, the CDR3 is TGTGCCAGCAGTTTATTGCTTACCTACGAGCAGTACTTC. Residues: CASSLLLTYEQYF.

This clonotype was recorded at least ten times. V usage is TRBV29-1 and J usage is TRBJ1-2; 8 bases match TRBD1. CDR1 is SQVTM, CDR2 ANQGSEA, per germline. The CDR3 is made up of 13 amino acids. The V segment lost 4 bases and the J segment 2 bases; nucleotides outside the gene matches: 3. The CDR3 sequence is CSVGTGSNYGYTF. The CDR3 nucleotides are TGCAGCGTTGGGACAGGGTCAAACTATGGCTACACCTTC.

The sample holds many counts of this clonotype. J is TRBJ2-1 and V is TRBV18; 9 bases line up with TRBD2. The germline gives CDR1 KGHSH, CDR2 LQKENI. Losses at the gene ends were 4 bases for V and 5 bases for J; bases not matched to a gene: 0. The CDR3 spans 13 residues. The CDR3 spells CASSRLADNEQFF. For the CDR3, the DNA is TGTGCCAGCTCACGACTAGCGGACAATGAGCAGTTCTTC.

The chain uses TRBV3-1 and TRBJ1-5; perhaps TRBD1 as D (5 bases). The CDR3 has 13 amino acids. V lost 4 bases and J 11 bases, leaving 15 bases between the germline ends. CDR1 is LGHDT, CDR2 YNNKEL, per germline (reference sequence). CDR3 coding DNA: TGTGCCAGCAGCCTGACGGAGGCAGGGACCCAGCATTTT. Translating it yields CASSLTEAGTQHF.

This clonotype came up many times. This chain uses TRBV18 with TRBJ1-1; a weak D match, TRBD1 (5 bases). The CDR3 consists of 16 residues. V was pared by 6 bases and J by 0 bases, with 17 bases between. The germline V gene has CDR1 KGHSH and CDR2 LQKENI. The CDR3 region has the DNA TGTGCCAGCTCGACCGGGACGGCCGGTTTGAACACTGAAGCTTTCTTT. Translating it yields CASSTGTAGLNTEAFF.

Of note for this clonotype: This may come from a read error, since a much larger clone is one base off. The V and J genes are TRBV21-1 and TRBJ2-7; TRBD1 reflects the table's D call only, with no check against the DNA. TRBV21-1 is shown as a pseudogene. The CDR3 has 14 amino acids. CDR3 DNA sequence: TGTGCCAGCAACATACCACAGGGGGCGAGCGAGCAGTACTTC. Amino acids: CASNIPQGASEQYF.

This clonotype was recorded at least ten times. This chain uses TRBV5-1 with TRBJ2-7, with D possibly TRBD1 on 5 matching bases. Germline V CDR1 and CDR2: SGHRS, YFSETQ. This CDR3 has 16 residues. V lost 0 bases and J 1 base, leaving 14 bases between the germline ends. Here the CDR3 reads CASSLVGVERSYEQYF. CDR3 in DNA: TGCGCCAGCAGCTTGGTAGGGGTCGAGAGGTCCTACGAGCAGTACTTC.

Comment on this clonotype: This clone may be a read error of a much larger clone one base away. The gene calls are TRBV28 and TRBJ2-4, with unresolved D. There are 13 residues in the CDR3. Germline V CDR1 and CDR2: MDHEN, SYDVKM. CDR3 nucleotide sequence: TGTGTCACCGATGGGCTAGCCAAAAACATTCAGTACTTC. It is translated as CVTDGLAKNIQYF.

In the case of this clonotype: One base away lies a much larger clone, so this may be a sequencing read error. This rearrangement joins TRBV5-1 to TRBJ2-7, with D unresolved. The CDR3 runs to 13 residues. Trimming left V 4 bases short and J 0 bases short, with 8 bases between. Germline CDR1 is SGHRS and CDR2 is YFSETQ. The chain's CDR3 is CASSTISSYEQYF. The CDR3 bases are TGCGCCAGCAGCACCATTTCCTCCTACGAGCAGTACTTC. Drawing the rest from reference TRBV5-1 and TRBJ2-7, the complete variable domain is KAGVTQTPRYLIKTRGQQVTLSCSPISGHRSVSWYQQTPGQGLQFLFEYFSETQRNKGNFPGRFSGRQFSNSRSEMNVSTLELGDSALYLCASSTISSYEQYFGPGTRLTVT.

This clonotype has a count of ten or more. V and J are TRBV5-1 and TRBJ1-1; the match to TRBD1 covers 10 bases. CDR1 is SGHRS and CDR2 is YFSETQ in the germline V gene. V gave up 3 bases and J gave up 5 bases; unmatched junction bases: 4. The CDR3 runs 14 residues. This chain's CDR3 is CASSWRTGGTEAFF. CDR3 nucleotide sequence: TGCGCCAGCAGCTGGCGGACAGGGGGGACTGAAGCTTTCTTT.

As to this clonotype: This may be a read error: a much more frequent sequence differs by one nucleotide. Given the absence of the conserved phenylalanine or tryptophan at the CDR3 end, a read error is likely. The chain employs TRBV10-3 and TRBJ2-5; 7 bases fit TRBD2. The CDR3 runs to 11 residues. In germline, CDR1 is ENHRY, CDR2 SYGVKD. The CDR3 loop reads CATRGQETQYS. In nucleotides, the CDR3 is TGTGCGACGCGGGGGCAAGAGACCCAGTACTCC.

This clonotype was picked up many times. The J gene is TRBJ2-3, the V gene TRBV2; D is unresolved. The length of the CDR3 is 13 residues. V was pared by 4 bases and J by 3 bases, with 8 bases between. Germline CDR1 reads SNHLY; CDR2 reads FYNNEI. The CDR3 reads CASSVISTDTQYF. CDR3 DNA sequence: TGTGCCAGCAGTGTGATTTCGACAGATACGCAGTATTTT.

The chain has TRBV3-1 and TRBJ2-1; 10 bases match TRBD2. CDR1 LGHDT and CDR2 YNNKEL come from the germline V gene (reference sequence). The CDR3 consists of 15 residues. J was trimmed by 4 bases and V by 6 bases; bases with no gene match: 6. The DNA of the CDR3 is TGTGCCAGCAGTCCCGGACTAGCGGCTTACAATGAGCAGTTCTTC. This gives the protein CASSPGLAAYNEQFF.